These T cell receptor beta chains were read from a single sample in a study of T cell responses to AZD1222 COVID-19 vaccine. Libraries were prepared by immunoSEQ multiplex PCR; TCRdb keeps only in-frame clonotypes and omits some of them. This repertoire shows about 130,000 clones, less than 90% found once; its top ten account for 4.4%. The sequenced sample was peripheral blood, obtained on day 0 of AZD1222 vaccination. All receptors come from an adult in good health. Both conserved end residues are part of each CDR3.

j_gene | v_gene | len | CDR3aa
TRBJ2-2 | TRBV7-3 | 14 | CASSATDFTGELFF
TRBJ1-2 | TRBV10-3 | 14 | CAISESSGDYGYTF
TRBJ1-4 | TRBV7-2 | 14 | CASSLGAANEKLFF
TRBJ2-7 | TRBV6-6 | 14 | CASSYSAGEYEQYF
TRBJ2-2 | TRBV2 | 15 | CASSADSANTGELFF
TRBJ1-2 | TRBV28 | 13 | CASKDSANYGYTF
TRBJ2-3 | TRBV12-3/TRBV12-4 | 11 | CASSLQGTQYF
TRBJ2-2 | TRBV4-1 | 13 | CASSRLGVGELFF
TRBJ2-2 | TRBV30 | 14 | CAWRVAGGSGELFF
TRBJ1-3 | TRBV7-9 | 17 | CASSTNIVRGSGNTIYF
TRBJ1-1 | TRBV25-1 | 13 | CASGRGGNTEAFF
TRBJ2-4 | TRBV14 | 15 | CASSQARGPKNIQYF
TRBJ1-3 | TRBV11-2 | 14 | CASSYSTSGNTIYF
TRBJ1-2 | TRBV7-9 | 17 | CASILSDRRDMRQGYTF
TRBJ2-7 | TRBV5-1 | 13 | CASSLDRAYEQYF
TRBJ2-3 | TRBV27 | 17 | CASSLGAVLRSTDTQYF
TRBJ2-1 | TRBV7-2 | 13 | CASRWRDLNEQFF
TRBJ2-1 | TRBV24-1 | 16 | CATSALLAGGPDEQFF
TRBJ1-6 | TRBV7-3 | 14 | CASSSGQGLSPLHF
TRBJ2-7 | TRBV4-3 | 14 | CASSHGTGAYEQYF
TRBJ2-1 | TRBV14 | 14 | CASSPALTYNEQFF
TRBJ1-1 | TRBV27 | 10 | CASNRGAAFF
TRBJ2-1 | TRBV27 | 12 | CASSLGYNEQFF
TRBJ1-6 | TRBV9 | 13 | CASSVVDNSPLHF
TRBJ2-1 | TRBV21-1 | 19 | CASSPKHRIAGVLYNEQFF
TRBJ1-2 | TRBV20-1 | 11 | CSASLAGGYTF
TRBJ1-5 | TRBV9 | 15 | CASSVEGGGNQPQHF
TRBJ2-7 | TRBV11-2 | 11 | CASSYSYEQYF
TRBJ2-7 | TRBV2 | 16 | CASSSTSGGMRYEQYF
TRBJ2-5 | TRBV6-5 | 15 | CASSSVASGRETQYF
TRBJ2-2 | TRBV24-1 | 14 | CATSAPPSPRELFF
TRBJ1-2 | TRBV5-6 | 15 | CASSPRDRGFYGYTF
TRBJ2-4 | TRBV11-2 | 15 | CASSLGGGPGDIQYF
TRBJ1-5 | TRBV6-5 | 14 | CASRTGGSNQPQHF
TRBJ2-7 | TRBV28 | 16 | CASSFPGRQGSYEQYF
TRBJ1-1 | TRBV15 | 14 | CATSFRVLNTEAFF
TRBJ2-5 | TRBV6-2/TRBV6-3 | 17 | CASSSFVASGGQETQYF
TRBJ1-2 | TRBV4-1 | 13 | CASSQGGLGGYTF
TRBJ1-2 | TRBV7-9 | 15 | CASSLGEAHNYGYTF
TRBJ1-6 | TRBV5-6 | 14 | CASSPAARNSPLHF
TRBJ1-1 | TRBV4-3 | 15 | CASSEGTGGATEAFF
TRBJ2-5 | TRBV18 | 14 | CASSPRASQETQYF
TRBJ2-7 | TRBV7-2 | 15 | CASSLVGLTAYEQYF
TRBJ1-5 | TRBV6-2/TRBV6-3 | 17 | CASSYSNFRVPNQPQHF
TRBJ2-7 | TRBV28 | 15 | CASSPRGTGTYEQYF
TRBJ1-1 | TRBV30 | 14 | CAWSKGPVGTEAFF
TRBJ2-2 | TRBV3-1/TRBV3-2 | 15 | CASSSGGWDTGELFF
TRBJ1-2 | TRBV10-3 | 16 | CAISEPDRGPNYGYTF
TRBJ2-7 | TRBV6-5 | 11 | CASNQGYEQYF